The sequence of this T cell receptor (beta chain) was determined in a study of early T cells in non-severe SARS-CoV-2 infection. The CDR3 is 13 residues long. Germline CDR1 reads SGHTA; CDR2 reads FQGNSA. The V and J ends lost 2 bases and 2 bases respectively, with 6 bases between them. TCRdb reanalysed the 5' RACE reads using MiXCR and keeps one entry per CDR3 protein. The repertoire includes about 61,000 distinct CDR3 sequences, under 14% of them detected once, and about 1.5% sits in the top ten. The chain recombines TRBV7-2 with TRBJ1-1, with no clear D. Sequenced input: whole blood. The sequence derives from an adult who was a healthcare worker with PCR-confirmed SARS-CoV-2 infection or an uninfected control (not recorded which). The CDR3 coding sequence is TGTGCCAGCAGCTTACAGCTTAACACTGAAGCTTTCTTT. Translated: CASSLQLNTEAFF.